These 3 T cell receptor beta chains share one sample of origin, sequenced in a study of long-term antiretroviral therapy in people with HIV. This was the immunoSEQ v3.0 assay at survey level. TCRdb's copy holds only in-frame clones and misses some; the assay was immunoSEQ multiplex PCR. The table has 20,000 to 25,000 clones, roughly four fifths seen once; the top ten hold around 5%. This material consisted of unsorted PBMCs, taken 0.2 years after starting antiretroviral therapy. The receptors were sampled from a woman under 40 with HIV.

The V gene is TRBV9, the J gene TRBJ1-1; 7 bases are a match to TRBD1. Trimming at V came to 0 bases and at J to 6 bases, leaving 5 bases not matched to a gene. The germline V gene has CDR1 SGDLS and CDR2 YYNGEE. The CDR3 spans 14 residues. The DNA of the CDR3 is TGTGCCAGCAGCGTAGTTCAGGGGGGCGCTGAAGCTTTCTTT. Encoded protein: CASSVVQGGAEAFF.

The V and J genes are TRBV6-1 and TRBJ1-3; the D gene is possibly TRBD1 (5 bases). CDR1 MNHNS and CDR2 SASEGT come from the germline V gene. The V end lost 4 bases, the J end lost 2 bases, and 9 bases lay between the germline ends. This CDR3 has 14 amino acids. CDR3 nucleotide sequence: TGTGCCAGCAGTGTTCCAGGGCCTGGAAACACCATATATTTT. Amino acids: CASSVPGPGNTIYF.

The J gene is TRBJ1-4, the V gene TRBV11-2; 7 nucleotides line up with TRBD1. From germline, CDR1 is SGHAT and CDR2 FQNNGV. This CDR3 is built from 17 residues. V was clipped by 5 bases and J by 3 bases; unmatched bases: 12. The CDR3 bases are TGTGCCAGCAGCCTCCCCCCCGGACAGGAGTCTAATGAAAAACTGTTTTTT. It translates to CASSLPPGQESNEKLFF. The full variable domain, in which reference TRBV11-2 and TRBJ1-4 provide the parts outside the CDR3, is EAGVAQSPRYKIIEKRQSVAFWCNPISGHATLYWYQQILGQGPKLLIQFQNNGVVDDSQLPKDRFSAERLKGVDSTLKIQPAKLEDSAVYLCASSLPPGQESNEKLFFGSGTQLSVL.